This T cell receptor beta chain was captured in a study of T cell repertoires in cytomegalovirus infection. Study context: Shared public TCR beta signatures pointed to both CMV infection and a matching HLA type. The study, taken as a whole, reports: Frequencies of public TCR beta families were cumulated, and this identified carriers of CMV plus the relevant HLA. Ex vivo, HLA-C-restricted CMV-specific TCR beta clonotypes prevailed over the rest of the response.

Trimming took off 2 bases at V and 5 bases at J, with 15 bases between the two ends. Germline V CDR1 and CDR2: MDHEN, SYDVKM. The CDR3 is 15 amino acids. Using its own MiXCR run on the reads, TCRdb lists one record per CDR3 protein. Among nearly 650,000 distinct CDR3 sequences, 24% were seen once, and the ten largest hold less than 10%. This clonotype was counted ten times or more. Its antigen is unknown. Sequencing input: CD8+ T cells from PBMCs. The chain couples TRBV28 to TRBJ1-1; a possible D gene is TRBD1 (5 bases). This clonotype originated in a human donor in good health (CMV status not recorded). Some clones in this sample may be carry-over from other donors' samples. CDR3 sequence (DNA): TGTGCCAGCAGTTTAAGCGCCTCTCGGGGGACTGAAGCTTTCTTT. Amino acid sequence: CASSLSASRGTEAFF. The whole variable domain, remainder taken from reference TRBV28 and TRBJ1-1, is DVKVTQSSRYLVKRTGEKVFLECVQDMDHENMFWYRQDPGLGLRLIYFSYDVKMKEKGDIPEGYSVSREKKERFSLILESASTNQTSMYLCASSLSASRGTEAFFGQGTRLTVV.